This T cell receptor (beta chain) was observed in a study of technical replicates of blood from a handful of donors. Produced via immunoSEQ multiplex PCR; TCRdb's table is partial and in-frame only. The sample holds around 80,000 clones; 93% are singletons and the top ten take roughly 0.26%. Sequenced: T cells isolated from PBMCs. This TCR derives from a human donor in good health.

CDR3 amino acids: CASSPPRGVRNTEAFF. The CDR3, as DNA: TGTGCCAGCTCACCACCCAGGGGGGTACGGAACACTGAAGCTTTCTTT. The chain carries TRBV18 and TRBJ1-1; TRBD1 matches 7 bases. CDR1 KGHSH and CDR2 LQKENI come from the germline V gene. This CDR3 spans 16 amino acids. Trimming took 0 bases from V and 1 from J; bases not matched to a gene: 5.